This TCR beta chain was obtained from a study of T cell responses to AZD1222 COVID-19 vaccine. Only in-frame clones appear in the TCRdb table, and some are missing; sequencing was by immunoSEQ multiplex PCR. The table includes 80,000 or so clones, around nine tenths detected once. Study results and caveats: Two AZD1222 doses significantly raised spike-specific TCR breadth and depth over controls. Repertoire collection took place solely once the T cell response had peaked.

Regarding this clone: Its matching antigen is unknown.

The germline gives CDR1 GTSNPN, CDR2 SVGIG (reference sequence). V lost 8 bases to trimming and J lost 6 bases, with 13 bases between them. CDR3 size: 11 residues. The source was peripheral blood, collected on day 0 of MenACWY control vaccination. This receptor was taken from an adult in good health. The chain uses TRBV30 and TRBJ1-2; a possible D gene is TRBD1 (6 bases). The chain's CDR3 is CARTGFDGYTF. The CDR3 region has the DNA TGTGCCCGAACAGGGTTCGATGGCTACACCTTC.